The T cell receptor (beta chain) under discussion was sequenced for a study of blood T cell repertoires in COVID-19. Study information: Samples representing acute and convalescent COVID-19 were sourced from the United States, Italy and Spain. T cells, B-cell-depleted T cells, or PBMCs provided the cDNA or gDNA that served as material.

Source study methods: Amplification with reference gene primers provided the estimates of nucleated cell counts. Clones were read by immunoSEQ multiplex PCR, and TCRdb kept only the in-frame ones, dropping some. D and trimming come from the DNA, and the V and J calls and clone size come from that table. The sample comprises approximately 90,000 clones, 65% to 85% of which are singletons, and 11% rests with the top ten. V lost 0 bases and J 1 base, leaving 6 bases between the germline ends. In germline, CDR1 is LNHDA, CDR2 SQIVND (reference sequence). CDR3 length equals 15 residues. This clonotype was sampled from a man aged 65 to 79 with acute or convalescent COVID-19. Sequencing was done on a sample of peripheral blood. V gene TRBV19 combines with J gene TRBJ2-2; D is possibly TRBD1 (6 bases). The CDR3 loop reads CASSIETGNTGELFF. Written as DNA, the CDR3 is TGTGCCAGTAGTATAGAGACAGGGAACACCGGGGAGCTGTTTTTT.